The sequence of this T cell receptor beta chain was determined in a study of T cell repertoires in cytomegalovirus infection. The germline CDR1 and CDR2 sequences are DFQATT and SNEGSKA (reference sequence). This CDR3 comprises 15 residues. The V and J ends lost 0 bases and 0 bases respectively, with 11 bases between them. This clonotype was counted between two and nine times. Its specificity is unknown. General study points: CMV carriers having the relevant HLA were flagged by cumulative public TCR beta family frequency.

One entry per CDR3 protein, called by TCRdb with MiXCR from the reads. The repertoire holds around 250,000 distinct CDR3 sequences, with around 15% as singletons. Sequencing was done on a sample of CD8+ T cells from PBMCs. This sequence joins TRBV20-1 and TRBJ1-1; TRBD1 might be the D (5 bases). This sequence originates from a human donor in good health (CMV status not recorded). Some clones in this sample may be carry-over from other donors' samples. The CDR3 region is CSARDLRGLNTEAFF. CDR3 DNA sequence: TGCAGTGCTAGAGATCTAAGGGGCCTGAACACTGAAGCTTTCTTT.